The sequence of this T cell receptor (beta chain) was determined in a study of T-cell memory formation after mild COVID-19. TCRdb recomputed calls from the 5' RACE reads with MiXCR, one row per CDR3 protein. The profile shows 250,000 to 350,000 distinct CDR3 sequences, approximately 19% of them singletons. Germline V gene sequence: CDR1 SEHNR, CDR2 FQNEAQ (reference sequence). V dropped 5 bases and J dropped 8 bases, with 15 bases sitting between them. The CDR3 length is 14 residues. The chain carries TRBV7-9 and TRBJ1-4, with D maybe TRBD1 (6 bases). Sequenced input: PBMCs or a T cell subset sorted from them (not recorded which). The clonotype comes from a man between 18 and 29 years old who had mild COVID-19 (a few samples of this study predate the infection). Cell type and time point are not known. CDR3 sequence: CASSEAGDREKLFF. The DNA for the CDR3 is TGTGCCAGCAGCGAGGCGGGCGACAGGGAAAAACTGTTTTTT. The full variable domain, its missing parts supplied by reference TRBV7-9 and TRBJ1-4, is DTGVSQNPRHKITKRGQNVTFRCDPISEHNRLYWYRQTLGQGPEFLTYFQNEAQLEKSRLLSDRFSAERPKGSFSTLEIQRTEQGDSAMYLCASSEAGDREKLFFGSGTQLSVL.